A selection of T cell receptor beta chains follows, all from one sample in a study of T cell responses to AZD1222 COVID-19 vaccine. Sequencing was performed with immunoSEQ multiplex PCR; in TCRdb, only in-frame clones are kept and a portion is missing. The repertoire consists of approximately 190,000 clones, with almost 95% occurring once and the leading ten covering 1% to 1.5%. This specimen consisted of peripheral blood, obtained on day 0 of AZD1222 vaccination. All receptors derive from an adult in good health. Both conserved end residues are part of each CDR3. A D gene is named only where the DNA matches it firmly. A clone size is listed for some rows: how often the clone was seen (once, few, many), or a class if it is expanded.

>TRBV5-1|-|TRBJ2-7|-
CASSYGSGHPYEQYF
TGCGCCAGCAGCTACGGGTCGGGACATCCCTACGAGCAGTACTTC
>TRBV5-1|-|TRBJ1-1|TRBD1
CASSWGQIGTEAFF
TGCGCCAGCAGCTGGGGACAGATCGGAACTGAAGCTTTCTTT
>TRBV7-2|-|TRBJ2-1|TRBD2
CASSLDPAGSSYNEQFF
TGTGCCAGCAGCTTAGATCCAGCGGGGAGCTCCTACAATGAGCAGTTCTTC
>TRBV5-6|-|TRBJ1-5|-
CASSSGWGGGQPQHF
TGTGCCAGCAGCTCTGGGTGGGGGGGCGGTCAGCCCCAGCATTTT
>TRBV7-8|-|TRBJ2-6|TRBD1
CASSSTGAGANVLTF
TGTGCCAGCAGCTCCACAGGGGCTGGGGCCAACGTCCTGACTTTC
>TRBV9|-|TRBJ1-5|-
CASSSLGGNQPQHF
TGTGCCAGCAGCTCCTTAGGGGGGAATCAGCCCCAGCATTTT
>TRBV5-1|-|TRBJ1-1|TRBD1
CASSQGQGEAFF
TGCGCCAGCAGCCAGGGACAGGGGGAAGCTTTCTTT
>TRBV28|once|TRBJ1-1|-
CASSLLQMNTEAFF
TGTGCCAGCAGTCTCCTGCAGATGAACACTGAAGCTTTCTTT
>TRBV6-6|once|TRBJ2-7|TRBD1
CASSGTAYEQYF
TGTGCCAGCAGTGGGACAGCCTACGAGCAGTACTTC
>TRBV18|-|TRBJ2-7|-
CASSPEGGWGSYEQYF
TGTGCCAGCTCACCCGAGGGGGGCTGGGGCTCCTACGAGCAGTACTTC
>TRBV5-1|-|TRBJ2-5|-
CASSLAVTDQETQYF
TGCGCCAGCAGCTTGGCCGTGACAGACCAAGAGACCCAGTACTTC
>TRBV5-1|-|TRBJ2-1|-
CASTAAERTEQFF
TGCGCCAGCACCGCGGCTGAGCGGACTGAGCAGTTCTTC
>TRBV19|-|TRBJ2-5|-
CASRKGGTETQYF
TGTGCCAGTAGAAAGGGGGGAACAGAGACCCAGTACTTC
>TRBV6-5|-|TRBJ1-5|-
CASSRDQGNQPQHF
TGTGCCAGCAGCCGTGACCAGGGCAATCAGCCCCAGCATTTT
>TRBV4-3|-|TRBJ1-6|-
CASSQAQGSSPLHF
TGCGCCAGCAGCCAAGCGCAGGGCTCTTCACCCCTCCACTTT
>TRBV6-5|-|TRBJ1-6|-
CASSFERFNSPLHF
TGTGCCAGCAGTTTCGAACGATTTAATTCACCCCTCCACTTT
>TRBV2|-|TRBJ1-2|-
CASSANLGYTF
TGTGCCAGCAGCGCAAACTTAGGCTACACCTTC
>TRBV12-3/TRBV12-4|few|TRBJ1-3|-
CASTHRTGNTIYF
TGTGCCAGCACCCACAGGACTGGAAACACCATATATTTT
>TRBV7-2|-|TRBJ2-6|TRBD2
CASNKRGGRGANVLTF
TGTGCCAGCAATAAGCGGGGGGGCCGAGGGGCCAACGTCCTGACTTTC
>TRBV6-5|-|TRBJ2-5|-
CASTLGETQYF
TGTGCCAGCACTCTGGGGGAGACCCAGTACTTC